This entry features one T cell receptor beta chain sequence. The target antigen is unknown. Germline V gene lookup returns CDR1 MRHNA and CDR2 SNTAGT. The CDR3 length is 11 residues. Reanalyzing the 5' RACE reads, TCRdb keeps one entry per CDR3 protein, without DNA. With about 330,000 distinct CDR3 sequences in the sample, the ten largest clones hold 2% to 2.5%. Every donor provided one blood sample measuring 2.5 ml. Whole blood served as the source of total RNA, and no T cell sorting took place. This record comes from a study of monozygotic twins with inflammatory bowel disease. Study-wide results and caveats: Reduced clonotype sharing with other individuals was observed in IBD patients relative to healthy twins, especially with disease activity.

The receptor's source is a human donor with ulcerative colitis or Crohn's disease, or a healthy co-twin of an affected twin (not recorded which). Sequencing used blood. The chain links TRBV6-4 to TRBJ2-3. The CDR3: CASRHTDTQYF.